The 27 T cell receptor beta chains listed next were all sequenced from one sample in a study of shared clonotypes between healthy human individuals (dated by TCRdb to about 2020). Library preparation used the immunoSEQ multiplex PCR assay. Sourced from immuneACCESS, this table was stored by TCRdb with only in-frame sequences that have V and J called. A share of the clones is absent; for the studies checked, an unresolved V gene accounts for under half, and the remainder has no known explanation. For this sample the table gives around 2.3 million clones, of which 90% to 96% were detected only once. The top ten clonotypes cover roughly 0.13% of the sample. Material: naive CD4+ T cells sorted from blood. The cell subset or site tag for this specimen amounts to: CD45RA+ positively selected. These receptors all stem from a man younger than 35 in good health.

This chain links TRBV5-4 with TRBJ2-7; 9 bases are a match to TRBD2. The CDR3 contains 15 residues. Losses at the gene ends were 4 bases for V and 2 bases for J; bases not matched to a gene: 7. CDR1 is SGHNT and CDR2 is YYREEE in the germline V gene (reference sequence). In DNA form, the CDR3 reads TGTGCCAGCAGCCATGGTGCGGGGGGGACCTACGAGCAGTACTTC. Translated: CASSHGAGGTYEQYF.

The genes are TRBV11-2 and TRBJ2-7; 8 bases agree with TRBD1. Trimming took 1 base from V and 0 from J; bases not matched to a gene: 8. There are 17 residues in the CDR3. Looked up from germline, CDR1 is SGHAT and CDR2 is FQNNGV. DNA of the CDR3: TGTGCCAGCAGCTTAGCCCGGGGGACAGGTGACTCCTACGAGCAGTACTTC. Its protein is CASSLARGTGDSYEQYF.

The chain has TRBV6-1 and TRBJ2-7; D gene ambiguous. Germline V gene sequence: CDR1 MNHNS, CDR2 SASEGT. Trimming took 3 bases from V and 5 from J, leaving 23 bases between them. The CDR3 sequence is 17 residues long. The CDR3 spells CASSDPPSVLVRNEQYF. The CDR3 DNA reads as TGTGCCAGCAGTGACCCTCCTTCGGTCTTAGTACGAAACGAGCAGTACTTC.

V and J are TRBV29-1 and TRBJ1-1; no definite D call. The germline gives CDR1 SQVTM, CDR2 ANQGSEA. The V and J ends lost 0 bases and 1 base respectively, with 6 bases between them. The CDR3 length is 13 residues. In DNA form, the CDR3 reads TGCAGCGTTGAAGACACCCCGAACACTGAAGCTTTCTTT. Its translation: CSVEDTPNTEAFF.

The rearrangement links TRBV6-1 to TRBJ1-1; 7 bases align to TRBD1. V trimming: 7 bases; J trimming: 8 bases; junction bases outside the gene matches: 7. Per the germline V gene, CDR1 is MNHNS and CDR2 is SASEGT. The CDR3 has 12 amino acids. As DNA, the CDR3 is TGTGCCAGCACCCGACAGGGCCCCGAAGCTTTCTTT. This codes for CASTRQGPEAFF.

This rearrangement joins TRBV2 to TRBJ1-5, with no clear D. The germline gives CDR1 SNHLY, CDR2 FYNNEI. V gave up 0 bases and J gave up 6 bases, with 12 bases separating them. The CDR3 runs to 15 residues. CDR3 amino acids: CASSEAISGSQPQHF. The CDR3 DNA follows: TGTGCCAGCAGTGAAGCGATCTCTGGGAGTCAGCCCCAGCATTTT.

The chain combines TRBV2 with TRBJ2-3; D gene ambiguous. The germline V gene encodes CDR1 SNHLY and CDR2 FYNNEI. Trimming left V 6 bases short and J 5 bases short, with 15 bases between. The CDR3 contains 14 residues. CDR3 nucleotide sequence: TGTGCCAGCAGGGTGTCTTTGTGGGAAGATACGCAGTATTTT. Translating gives CASRVSLWEDTQYF. The full variable domain, completed using reference TRBV2 and TRBJ2-3, is EPEVTQTPSHQVTQMGQEVILRCVPISNHLYFYWYRQILGQKVEFLVSFYNNEISEKSEIFDDQFSVERPDGSNFTLKIRSTKLEDSAMYFCASRVSLWEDTQYFGPGTRLTVL.

The chain couples TRBV4-3 to TRBJ1-6; TRBD1 might be the D (6 bases). Trimming removed 2 bases at V and 0 bases at J, with 14 bases between. CDR1 and CDR2 (germline): LGHNA, YSLEER. CDR3 length: 18 amino acids. This chain's CDR3 is CASSQTGGGSSYNSPLHF. The CDR3 DNA sequence: TGCGCCAGCAGCCAAACGGGGGGCGGGAGCTCCTATAATTCACCCCTCCACTTT.

J is TRBJ2-7 and V is TRBV30; 7 nucleotides agree with TRBD1. CDR3 size: 15 residues. V lost 6 bases and J lost 7; bases outside the gene matches: 18. CDR1 and CDR2 from the germline V gene are GTSNPN and SVGIG (reference sequence). CDR3 nucleotides: TGTGCCTGCACCACCGGCCAGGGGGTTCGGTGGGAGCAGTACTTC. It specifies CACTTGQGVRWEQYF.

A note on this clone: The same CDR3 can be traced to other DNA sequences in this sample. Written as DNA, the CDR3 is TGTGCCAGCAGCCCGGGAGGGCTAGCGGGGGGCACAGATACGCAGTATTTT. Its translation is CASSPGGLAGGTDTQYF. The gene calls are TRBV5-4 and TRBJ2-3; TRBD2 matches at 10 bases. CDR3 length equals 17 residues. CDR1 and CDR2 (germline): SGHNT, YYREEE (reference sequence). The V and J ends lost 4 bases and 1 base, in that order; junction bases with no gene match: 9.

Comments on this clone: The identical CDR3 is also encoded by other nucleotide sequences in the sample. The chain has TRBV28 and TRBJ1-3, with unresolved D. CDR1 and CDR2 (germline): MDHEN, SYDVKM. CDR3 length: 13 amino acids. The V end was cut by 2 bases, the J end by 1 base, with 3 bases between. The CDR3 loop is CASSLTSGNTIYF. DNA for the CDR3: TGTGCCAGCAGTTTAACGTCTGGAAACACCATATATTTT. The complete variable domain, with remaining parts taken from reference TRBV28 and TRBJ1-3, reads DVKVTQSSRYLVKRTGEKVFLECVQDMDHENMFWYRQDPGLGLRLIYFSYDVKMKEKGDIPEGYSVSREKKERFSLILESASTNQTSMYLCASSLTSGNTIYFGEGSWLTVV.

The chain's CDR3 is CASSPNTGAYEQYF. The CDR3 nucleotides are TGTGCCAGCTCACCAAATACAGGAGCCTACGAGCAGTACTTC. The chain recombines TRBV18 with TRBJ2-7; possibly TRBD1 for D (5 bases). CDR3 length: 14 amino acids. V was trimmed by 2 bases and J by 2 bases, leaving 10 bases between them. Germline V CDR1 and CDR2: KGHSH, LQKENI.

The gene calls are TRBV12-5 and TRBJ2-2, with TRBD1 matching 8 bases. CDR1 is LGHNT, CDR2 FRNRAP, per germline. The CDR3 runs 17 residues. The ends lost 1 base at V and 5 bases at J; junction bases unmatched: 9. The CDR3 loop reads CASGLAGQGKRTGELFF. The CDR3 nucleotides are TGTGCTAGTGGTTTGGCTGGACAGGGTAAAAGGACCGGGGAGCTGTTTTTT.

The chain recombines TRBV7-2 with TRBJ1-2, with D unresolved. Germline V gene data show CDR1 as SGHTA and CDR2 as FQGNSA. The CDR3 covers 15 residues. Between the trimmed V and J ends, which lost 2 bases and 0 bases, there was a span of 10 bases. CDR3 sequence (DNA): TGTGCCAGCAGCTTAACAGCTTTCCCTAACTATGGCTACACCTTC. Translation: CASSLTAFPNYGYTF.

This sequence joins TRBV10-3 and TRBJ2-7; 8 bases are a match to TRBD1. With 0 bases clipped from V and 2 bases from J, the junction kept 3 bases outside the gene matches. CDR3 size: 15 residues. Germline CDR1 ENHRY, CDR2 SYGVKD. As DNA, the CDR3 is TGTGCCATCAGTGAGTCAACAGGGGGACCCTACGAGCAGTACTTC. Its translation: CAISESTGGPYEQYF.

The chain couples TRBV2 to TRBJ1-6; 7 bases match TRBD1. Germline lookup yields CDR1 SNHLY and CDR2 FYNNEI. Trimming took 0 bases from V and 7 from J; bases not matched to a gene: 3. This CDR3 comprises 15 residues. The CDR3 sequence is CASSEAGQRNSPLHF. The CDR3, as DNA: TGTGCCAGCAGTGAAGCGGGACAGAGAAATTCACCCCTCCACTTT.

V is TRBV19 and J is TRBJ1-2; 9 bases fit TRBD1. This CDR3 has 15 amino acids. With V trimmed by 7 bases and J by 8 bases, 14 bases remained unmatched. Germline V gives CDR1 LNHDA, CDR2 SQIVND (reference sequence). The CDR3 spells CASIGTGSGRGGYTF. The CDR3 bases are TGTGCCAGTATCGGGACAGGGTCTGGGCGAGGGGGCTACACCTTC.

The chain recombines TRBV6-6 with TRBJ2-2; D is perhaps TRBD1 or TRBD2 (5 bases each). CDR3 length: 16 amino acids. Per germline, CDR1 MNHNY and CDR2 SVGAGI (reference sequence). V was cut by 8 bases and J by 4 bases, with 20 bases left in between. In DNA form, the CDR3 reads TGTGCCAGCTCCCGGGGACGAGGCGCTCGCACCGGGGAGCTGTTTTTT. Protein: CASSRGRGARTGELFF.

This clone was counted a single time. Written as DNA, the CDR3 is TGTGCCAGCAGTGTCCTCCAGGAAGGCGACGGCTACACCTTC. Translated: CASSVLQEGDGYTF. The chain links TRBV2 to TRBJ1-2; no reliable D call. The germline V gene encodes CDR1 SNHLY and CDR2 FYNNEI. The CDR3 totals 14 residues. Trimming stripped 4 bases from V and 8 bases from J, with 17 bases between.

This chain connects TRBV5-1 to TRBJ2-2; 9 nucleotides align to TRBD2. The CDR3 length is 21 residues. CDR1 SGHRS and CDR2 YFSETQ come from the germline V gene. V was clipped by 6 bases and J by 0 bases; unmatched bases: 21. The CDR3 region is CASKRNGAGGPHLTNTGELFF. The CDR3 nucleotides are TGCGCCAGCAAACGGAATGGGGCGGGAGGGCCTCACTTGACGAACACCGGGGAGCTGTTTTTT.

This CDR3 reads CASSVNVGSVDTQYF. CDR3 DNA sequence: TGTGCCAGCAGCGTGAATGTGGGCAGCGTTGATACGCAGTATTTT. The rearrangement links TRBV9 to TRBJ2-3; D call uncertain. Looked up from germline, CDR1 is SGDLS and CDR2 is YYNGEE. The CDR3 length is 15 residues. The V end lost 2 bases, the J end lost 6 bases, and 16 bases lay between the germline ends.

This rearrangement joins TRBV7-8 to TRBJ2-7; 13 bases fit TRBD2. The V gene's germline CDR1 is SGHVS and CDR2 FQNEAQ. This CDR3 spans 18 amino acids. Trimming removed 5 bases from V and 0 bases from J; junction bases left unmatched: 10. The CDR3 DNA reads TGTGCCAGCAGCAAGAGGACTAGCGGGAGCTTCAGCTCCTACGAGCAGTACTTC. Its protein product is CASSKRTSGSFSSYEQYF.

V usage is TRBV19 and J usage is TRBJ2-1; TRBD2 aligns across 11 bases. The CDR3 is 17 amino acids. CDR1 and CDR2 from the germline V gene are LNHDA and SQIVND (reference sequence). The V segment lost 4 bases and the J segment 0 bases; nucleotides outside the gene matches: 5. The CDR3, as DNA: TGTGCCAGTAGTACCGGGACTAGCGGACACTCCTACAATGAGCAGTTCTTC. It translates to CASSTGTSGHSYNEQFF.

The chain recombines TRBV7-9 with TRBJ1-2; possible D gene TRBD1, 5 bases. The germline CDR1 and CDR2 sequences are SEHNR and FQNEAQ (reference sequence). Trimming shortened V by 2 bases and J by 4 bases, and 11 bases separated the two germline ends. CDR3 length equals 14 residues. Here the CDR3 reads CASSLQGSVYGYTF. The CDR3 DNA reads as TGTGCCAGCAGCTTACAGGGATCAGTCTATGGCTACACCTTC.

J is TRBJ2-1 and V is TRBV29-1, with 10 bases matching TRBD1. Losses at the gene ends were 5 bases for V and 0 bases for J; bases not matched to a gene: 13. Germline V gene data show CDR1 as SQVTM and CDR2 as ANQGSEA. The CDR3 consists of 18 residues. The CDR3 coding sequence is TGCAGCGTTAGGAAGGGGACAGGGGCTGAGAGCTCCTACAATGAGCAGTTCTTC. Amino acids: CSVRKGTGAESSYNEQFF.

The genes are TRBV7-2 and TRBJ2-7, with 13 bases that match TRBD2. With V trimmed by 1 base and J by 2 bases, 8 bases remained unmatched. The CDR3 runs 18 residues. Germline V CDR1 and CDR2: SGHTA, FQGNSA. The DNA of the CDR3 is TGTGCCAGCAGCTTAGTGACTAGCGGGAGGCCTAGTCCCTACGAGCAGTACTTC. Translated: CASSLVTSGRPSPYEQYF.

This clone was seen a single time. Other nucleotide sequences in the sample specify the same CDR3. This sequence joins TRBV6-5 and TRBJ2-2; the match to TRBD1 covers 10 bases. Germline trimming cut 5 bases from V and 4 bases from J; bases unmatched to any gene: 4. The germline gives CDR1 MNHEY, CDR2 SVGAGI. The CDR3 contains 15 residues. The CDR3 loop is CASSNRQGATGELFF. Written as DNA, the CDR3 is TGTGCCAGCAGTAATCGACAGGGGGCCACCGGGGAGCTGTTTTTT.